This T cell receptor beta chain was sequenced during a study of cytomegalovirus exposure and HLA in healthy donors. Vbeta (60) and Jbeta (13) primers were used in the PCR. TCRdb keeps only in-frame clones here, not all; method: immunoSEQ multiplex PCR. The data contain about 140,000 clones, roughly 80% of them singletons. The V segment lost 0 bases and the J segment 3 bases; nucleotides outside the gene matches: 2. The CDR3 has 14 residues. Germline loops: CDR1 LGHNA, CDR2 YSLEER. This clone has just a few counts. The TCR sequence derives from a young man in good health and CMV-seronegative. J is TRBJ2-7 and V is TRBV4-3; 7 bases agree with TRBD2. Material: PBMCs. DNA of the CDR3: TGCGCCAGCAGCCAAGATGCGGGAGTCTACGAGCAGTACTTC. This codes for CASSQDAGVYEQYF.